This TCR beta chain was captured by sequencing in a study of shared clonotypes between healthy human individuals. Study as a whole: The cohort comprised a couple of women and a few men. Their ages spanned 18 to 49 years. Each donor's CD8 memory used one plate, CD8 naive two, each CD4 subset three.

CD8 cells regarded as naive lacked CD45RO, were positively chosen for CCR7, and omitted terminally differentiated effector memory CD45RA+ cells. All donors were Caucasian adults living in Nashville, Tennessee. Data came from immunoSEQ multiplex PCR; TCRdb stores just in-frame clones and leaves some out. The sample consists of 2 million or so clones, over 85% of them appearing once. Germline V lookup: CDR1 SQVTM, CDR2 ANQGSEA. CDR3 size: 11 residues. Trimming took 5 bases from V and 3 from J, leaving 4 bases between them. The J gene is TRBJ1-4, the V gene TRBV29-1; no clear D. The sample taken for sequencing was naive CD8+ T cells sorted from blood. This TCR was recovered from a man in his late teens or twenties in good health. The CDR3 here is CSVLANEKLFF. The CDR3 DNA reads TGCAGCGTTCTAGCTAATGAAAAACTGTTTTTT. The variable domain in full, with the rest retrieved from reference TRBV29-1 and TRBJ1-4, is SAVISQKPSRDICQRGTSLTIQCQVDSQVTMMFWYRQQPGQSLTLIATANQGSEATYESGFVIDKFPISRPNLTFSTLTVSNMSPEDSSIYLCSVLANEKLFFGSGTQLSVL.